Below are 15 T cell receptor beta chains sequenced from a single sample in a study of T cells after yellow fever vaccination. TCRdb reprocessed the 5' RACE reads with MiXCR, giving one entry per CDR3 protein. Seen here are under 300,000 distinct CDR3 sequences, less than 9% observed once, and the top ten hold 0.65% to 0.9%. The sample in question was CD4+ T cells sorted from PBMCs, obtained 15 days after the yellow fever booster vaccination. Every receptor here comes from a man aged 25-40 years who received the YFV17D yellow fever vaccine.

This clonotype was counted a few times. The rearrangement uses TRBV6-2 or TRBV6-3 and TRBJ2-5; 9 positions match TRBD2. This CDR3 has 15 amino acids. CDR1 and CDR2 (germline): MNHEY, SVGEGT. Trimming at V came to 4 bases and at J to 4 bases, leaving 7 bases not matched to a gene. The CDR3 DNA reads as TGTGCCAGCAGTTTTTCCGGGACTAGCCTAGAGACCCAGTACTTC. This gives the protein CASSFSGTSLETQYF.

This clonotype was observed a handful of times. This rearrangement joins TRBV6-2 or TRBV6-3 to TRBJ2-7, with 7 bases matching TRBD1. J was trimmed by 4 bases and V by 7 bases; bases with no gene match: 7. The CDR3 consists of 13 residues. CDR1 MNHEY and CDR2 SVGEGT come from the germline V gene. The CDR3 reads CASNRQGPYEQYF. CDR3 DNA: TGTGCCAGCAACCGACAGGGCCCTTACGAGCAGTACTTC.

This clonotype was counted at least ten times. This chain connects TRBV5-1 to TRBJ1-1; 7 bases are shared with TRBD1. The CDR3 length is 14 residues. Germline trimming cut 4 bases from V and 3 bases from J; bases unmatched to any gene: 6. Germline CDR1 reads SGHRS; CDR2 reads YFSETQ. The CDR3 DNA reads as TGCGCCAGCAGCACGGGACAGAGTTACACTGAAGCTTTCTTT. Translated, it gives CASSTGQSYTEAFF.

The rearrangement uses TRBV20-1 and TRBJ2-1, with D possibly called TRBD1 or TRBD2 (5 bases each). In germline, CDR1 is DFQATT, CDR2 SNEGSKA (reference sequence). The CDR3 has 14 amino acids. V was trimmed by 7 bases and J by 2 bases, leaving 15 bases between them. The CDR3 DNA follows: TGCAGTGGCCGCCGGGACCCAACCTACAATGAGCAGTTCTTC. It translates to CSGRRDPTYNEQFF.

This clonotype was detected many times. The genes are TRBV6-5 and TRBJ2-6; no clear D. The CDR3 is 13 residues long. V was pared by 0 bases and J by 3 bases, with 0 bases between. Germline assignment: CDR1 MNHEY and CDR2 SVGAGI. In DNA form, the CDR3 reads TGTGCCAGCAGTTACTCTGGGGCCAACGTCCTGACTTTC. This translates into CASSYSGANVLTF.

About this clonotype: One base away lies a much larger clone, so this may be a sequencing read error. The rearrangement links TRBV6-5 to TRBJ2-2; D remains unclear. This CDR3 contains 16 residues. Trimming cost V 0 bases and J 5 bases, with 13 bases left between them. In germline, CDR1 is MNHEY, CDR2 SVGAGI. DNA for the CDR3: TGTGCCAGCAGTTACTCCAACAACTCGAGGACCGGGGAGCTGTTTTTT. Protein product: CASSYSNNSRTGELFF.

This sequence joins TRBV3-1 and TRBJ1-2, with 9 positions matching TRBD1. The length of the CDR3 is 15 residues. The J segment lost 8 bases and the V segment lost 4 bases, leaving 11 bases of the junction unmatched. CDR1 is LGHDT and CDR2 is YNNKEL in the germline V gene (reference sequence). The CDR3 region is CASSRVGGDREGYTF. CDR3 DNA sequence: TGTGCCAGCAGCCGGGTCGGAGGGGACAGGGAAGGCTACACCTTC.

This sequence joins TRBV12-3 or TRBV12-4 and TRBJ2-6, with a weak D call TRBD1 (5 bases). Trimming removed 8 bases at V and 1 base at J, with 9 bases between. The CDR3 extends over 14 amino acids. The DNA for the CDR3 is TGTGCCAGCGGATCAGGGTCTGGGGCCAACGTCCTGACTTTC. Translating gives CASGSGSGANVLTF.

DNA for the CDR3: TGCAGTGCTAGAGATGGGGACAGAGGGCCCGGGGAGCTGTTTTTT. Its translation: CSARDGDRGPGELFF. The chain combines TRBV20-1 with TRBJ2-2; 7 positions agree with TRBD1. Germline assignment: CDR1 DFQATT and CDR2 SNEGSKA (reference sequence). This CDR3 contains 15 residues. V trimming: 0 bases; J trimming: 6 bases; junction bases outside the gene matches: 7.

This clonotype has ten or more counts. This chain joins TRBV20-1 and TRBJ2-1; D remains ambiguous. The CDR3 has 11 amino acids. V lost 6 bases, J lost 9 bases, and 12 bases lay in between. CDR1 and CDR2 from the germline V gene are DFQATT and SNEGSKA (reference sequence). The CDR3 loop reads CSASYHGEQFF. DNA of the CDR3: TGCAGTGCCAGTTATCACGGTGAGCAGTTCTTC.

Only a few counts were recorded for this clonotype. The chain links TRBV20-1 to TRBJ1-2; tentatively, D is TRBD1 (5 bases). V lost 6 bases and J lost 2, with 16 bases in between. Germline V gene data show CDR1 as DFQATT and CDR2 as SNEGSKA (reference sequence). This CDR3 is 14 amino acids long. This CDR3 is CSASSIRDNYGYTF. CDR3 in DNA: TGCAGTGCCTCTAGCATCCGGGACAACTATGGCTACACCTTC.

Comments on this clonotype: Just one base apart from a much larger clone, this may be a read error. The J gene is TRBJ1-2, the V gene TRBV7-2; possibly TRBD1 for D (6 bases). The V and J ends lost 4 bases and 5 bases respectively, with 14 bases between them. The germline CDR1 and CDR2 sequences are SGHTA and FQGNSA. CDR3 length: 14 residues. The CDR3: CASSSQGRKYGYTF. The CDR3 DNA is TGTGCCAGCAGCTCCCAGGGGCGCAAGTATGGCTACACCTTC.

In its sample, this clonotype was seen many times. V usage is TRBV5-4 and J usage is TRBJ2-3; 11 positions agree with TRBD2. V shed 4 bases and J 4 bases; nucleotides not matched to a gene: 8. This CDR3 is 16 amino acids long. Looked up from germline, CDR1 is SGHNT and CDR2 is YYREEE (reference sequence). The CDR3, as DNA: TGTGCCAGCAGCGGCCTAGCGGGAGGTCTGGCAGATACGCAGTATTTT. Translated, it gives CASSGLAGGLADTQYF.

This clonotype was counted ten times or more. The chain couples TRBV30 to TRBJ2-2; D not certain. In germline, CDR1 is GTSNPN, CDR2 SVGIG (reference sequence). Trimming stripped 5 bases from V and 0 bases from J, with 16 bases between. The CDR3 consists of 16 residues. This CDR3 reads CAWAQARLSNTGELFF. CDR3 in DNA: TGTGCCTGGGCCCAGGCCAGACTTTCGAACACCGGGGAGCTGTTTTTT.

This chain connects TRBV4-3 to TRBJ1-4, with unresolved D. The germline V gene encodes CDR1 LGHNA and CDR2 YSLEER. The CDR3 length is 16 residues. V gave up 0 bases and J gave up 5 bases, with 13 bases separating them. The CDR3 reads CASSQDAGFRNEKLFF. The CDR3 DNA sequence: TGCGCCAGCAGCCAAGATGCCGGGTTTCGCAATGAAAAACTGTTTTTT.